The clone carrying this T cell receptor (beta chain) has a handful of counts. The data originate from a study of human T cells and chemical hapten exposure. Described time point: patch test 3, about 24 weeks after DPC sensitization. The treatment is: therapeutic diphenylcyclopropenone sensitization with weekly scalp DPC. One entry per CDR3 protein, called by TCRdb with MiXCR from the RACE reads. The sample has 95,000 to 150,000 distinct CDR3 sequences; around 10% are singletons. V gave up 2 bases and J gave up 12 bases; unmatched junction bases: 3. CDR1 and CDR2 (germline): SGHTA, FQGNSA. The CDR3 consists of 13 residues.

This sequence joins TRBV7-2 and TRBJ2-1; 11 bases are a match to TRBD2. This clonotype was obtained from a woman between 50 and 59 years old with alopecia areata. Some clones in this sample may be carry-over from other donors' samples. Sample: whole blood, taken in connection with sensitization to the hapten diphenylcyclopropenone (DPC). CDR3 residues: CASSLPLAGGQFF. Written as DNA, the CDR3 is TGTGCCAGCAGCTTACCCCTAGCGGGGGGGCAGTTCTTC.